This paragraph reports one TCR beta chain. This CDR3 region has 13 residues. Germline values: CDR1 SGHRS, CDR2 YFSETQ. The germline V and J ends were trimmed by 5 bases and 10 bases, with 16 bases remaining between them. Some clones are missing from TCRdb's copy, which holds only in-frame ones; the method was immunoSEQ multiplex PCR. The sample includes roughly 28,000 clones, roughly 87% of them seen just once. This entry comes from a study of blood T cell repertoires in COVID-19. The sequenced material came from peripheral blood. This chain connects TRBV5-1 to TRBJ2-1, with a tentative D call TRBD1 (5 bases). The sequence came from a human donor with acute or convalescent COVID-19. The donor label of this sample is uncertain. The CDR3 bases are TGCGCCAGCAGTGTTGGACAATTGGGCGAGCAGTTCTTC. Amino acids: CASSVGQLGEQFF.